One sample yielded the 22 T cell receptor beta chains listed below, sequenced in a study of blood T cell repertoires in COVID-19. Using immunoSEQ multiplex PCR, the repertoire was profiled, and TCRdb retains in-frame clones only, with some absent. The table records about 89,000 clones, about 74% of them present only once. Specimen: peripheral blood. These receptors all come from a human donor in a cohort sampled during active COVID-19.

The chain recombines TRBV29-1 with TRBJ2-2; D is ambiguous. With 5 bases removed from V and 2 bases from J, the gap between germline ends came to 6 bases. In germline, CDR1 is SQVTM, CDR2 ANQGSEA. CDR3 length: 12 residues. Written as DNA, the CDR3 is TGCAGCGTTCTCAGTAACACCGGGGAGCTGTTTTTT. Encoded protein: CSVLSNTGELFF.

The CDR3 reads CASSLSPGGAEETQYF. The CDR3 DNA sequence: TGTGCCAGCAGTTTATCCCCCGGGGGGGCAGAAGAGACCCAGTACTTC. The V and J genes are TRBV27 and TRBJ2-5; 8 bases are a match to TRBD2. CDR3 size: 16 residues. V lost 0 bases and J lost 3; bases outside the gene matches: 6. Germline CDR1 MNHEY, CDR2 SMNVEV (reference sequence).

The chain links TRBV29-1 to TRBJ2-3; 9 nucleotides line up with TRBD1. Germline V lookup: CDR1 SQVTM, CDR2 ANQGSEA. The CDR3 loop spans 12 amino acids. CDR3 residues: CNYRGPTDTQYF. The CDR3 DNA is TGCAACTACAGGGGGCCCACAGATACGCAGTATTTT.

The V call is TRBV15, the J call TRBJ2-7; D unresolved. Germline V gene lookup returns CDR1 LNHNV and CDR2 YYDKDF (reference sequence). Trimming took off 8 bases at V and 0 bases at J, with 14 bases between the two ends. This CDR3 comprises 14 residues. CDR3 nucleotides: TGTGCCACCGAAGACAAGACCAGCTCCTACGAGCAGTACTTC. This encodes CATEDKTSSYEQYF.

CDR3 sequence reads: CASSHWTPGGETQYF. The CDR3 region has the DNA TGTGCCAGCAGCCACTGGACACCCGGGGGGGAGACCCAGTACTTC. The gene calls are TRBV3-1 (or the pseudogene TRBV3-2) and TRBJ2-5, with 7 bases lining up with TRBD2. The CDR3 has 15 residues. Germline V gene sequence: CDR1 LGHDT, CDR2 YNNKEL (reference sequence). Trimming at V came to 3 bases and at J to 5 bases, leaving 9 bases not matched to a gene.

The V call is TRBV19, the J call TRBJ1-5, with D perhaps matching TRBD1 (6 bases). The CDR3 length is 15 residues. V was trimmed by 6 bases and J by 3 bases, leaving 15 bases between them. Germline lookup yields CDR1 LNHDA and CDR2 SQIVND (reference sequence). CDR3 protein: CASSPQGFVNQPQHF. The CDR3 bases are TGTGCCAGTAGCCCACAGGGTTTTGTCAATCAGCCCCAGCATTTT.

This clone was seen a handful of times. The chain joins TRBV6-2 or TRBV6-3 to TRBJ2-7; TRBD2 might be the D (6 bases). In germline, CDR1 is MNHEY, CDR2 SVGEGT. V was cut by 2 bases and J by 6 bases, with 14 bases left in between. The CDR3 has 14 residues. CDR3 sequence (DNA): TGTGCCAGCAGTTACGGTGGCGGGCGGGGCGAGCAGTACTTC. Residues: CASSYGGGRGEQYF.

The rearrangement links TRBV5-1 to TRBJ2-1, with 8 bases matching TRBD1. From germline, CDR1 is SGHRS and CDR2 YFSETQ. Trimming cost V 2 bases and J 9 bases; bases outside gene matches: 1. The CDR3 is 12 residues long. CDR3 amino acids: CASSFGTGEQFF. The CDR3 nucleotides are TGCGCCAGCAGCTTTGGGACAGGTGAGCAGTTCTTC.

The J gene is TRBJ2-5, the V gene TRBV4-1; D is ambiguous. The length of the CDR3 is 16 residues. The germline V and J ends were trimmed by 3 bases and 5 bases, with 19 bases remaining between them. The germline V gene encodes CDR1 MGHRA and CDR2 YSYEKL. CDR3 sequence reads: CASSQPPVGSWETQYF. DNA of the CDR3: TGCGCCAGCAGCCAGCCCCCCGTCGGTAGTTGGGAGACCCAGTACTTC.

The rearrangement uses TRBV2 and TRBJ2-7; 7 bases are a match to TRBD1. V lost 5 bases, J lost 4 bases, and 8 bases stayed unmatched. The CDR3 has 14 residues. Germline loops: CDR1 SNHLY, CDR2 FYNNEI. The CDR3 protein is CASSPLGTVYEQYF. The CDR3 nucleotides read TGTGCCAGCAGTCCATTGGGGACAGTATACGAGCAGTACTTC.

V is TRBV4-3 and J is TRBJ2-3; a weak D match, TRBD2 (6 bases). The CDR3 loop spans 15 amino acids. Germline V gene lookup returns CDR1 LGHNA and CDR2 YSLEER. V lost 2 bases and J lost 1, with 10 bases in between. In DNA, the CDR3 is TGCGCCAGCAGCCAAATGGGACTGGGCACAGATACGCAGTATTTT. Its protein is CASSQMGLGTDTQYF.

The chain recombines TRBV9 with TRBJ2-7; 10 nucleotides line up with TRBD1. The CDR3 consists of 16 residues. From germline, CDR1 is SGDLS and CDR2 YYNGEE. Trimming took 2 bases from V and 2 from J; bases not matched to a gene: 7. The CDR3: CASSVSPGQGPYEQYF. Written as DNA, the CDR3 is TGTGCCAGCAGCGTTTCTCCGGGACAGGGGCCCTACGAGCAGTACTTC. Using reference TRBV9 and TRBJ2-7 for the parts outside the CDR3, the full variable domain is DSGVTQTPKHLITATGQRVTLRCSPRSGDLSVYWYQQSLDQGLQFLIQYYNGEERAKGNILERFSAQQFPDLHSELNLSSLELGDSALYFCASSVSPGQGPYEQYFGPGTRLTVT.

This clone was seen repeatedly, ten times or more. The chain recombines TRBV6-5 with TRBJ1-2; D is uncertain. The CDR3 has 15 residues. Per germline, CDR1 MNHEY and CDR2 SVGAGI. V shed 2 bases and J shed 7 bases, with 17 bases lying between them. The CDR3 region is CASSYGVGRKGGYTF. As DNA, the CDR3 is TGTGCCAGCAGTTACGGAGTAGGGAGGAAAGGTGGCTACACCTTC.

Written as DNA, the CDR3 is TGTGCCAGCAACGAACGGCAGGGCTACAATGAGCAGTTCTTC. Translating it yields CASNERQGYNEQFF. This chain uses TRBV14 with TRBJ2-1, with a weak D call TRBD1 (5 bases). CDR1 and CDR2 from the germline V gene are SGHDN and FVKESK. The V end lost 7 bases, the J end lost 3 bases, and 13 bases lay between the germline ends. The CDR3 is made up of 14 amino acids.

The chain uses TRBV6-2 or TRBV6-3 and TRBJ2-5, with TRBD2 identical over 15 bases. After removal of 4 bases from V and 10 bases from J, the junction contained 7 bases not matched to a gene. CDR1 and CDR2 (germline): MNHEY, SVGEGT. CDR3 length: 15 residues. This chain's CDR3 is CASSFPGTSGRIQYF. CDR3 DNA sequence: TGTGCCAGCAGTTTCCCCGGGACTAGCGGGAGGATCCAGTACTTC.

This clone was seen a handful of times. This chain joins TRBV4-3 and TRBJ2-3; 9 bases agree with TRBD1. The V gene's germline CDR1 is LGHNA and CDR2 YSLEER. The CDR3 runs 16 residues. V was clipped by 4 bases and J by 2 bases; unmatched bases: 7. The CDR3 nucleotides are TGCGCCAGCAGCCTCTCGGACAGGGGAAACACAGATACGCAGTATTTT. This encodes CASSLSDRGNTDTQYF.

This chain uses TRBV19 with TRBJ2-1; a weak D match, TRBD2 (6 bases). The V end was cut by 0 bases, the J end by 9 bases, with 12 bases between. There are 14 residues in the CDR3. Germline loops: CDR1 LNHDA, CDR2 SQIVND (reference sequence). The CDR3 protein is CASSIDGTGSEQFF. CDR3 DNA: TGTGCCAGTAGTATAGATGGGACCGGGAGTGAGCAGTTCTTC.

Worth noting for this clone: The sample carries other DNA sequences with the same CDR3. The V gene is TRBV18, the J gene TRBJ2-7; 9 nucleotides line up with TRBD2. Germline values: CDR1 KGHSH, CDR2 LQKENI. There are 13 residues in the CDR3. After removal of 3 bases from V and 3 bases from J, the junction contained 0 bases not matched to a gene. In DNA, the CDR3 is TGTGCCAGCTCACCTAGCGGGAGCTACGAGCAGTACTTC. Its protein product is CASSPSGSYEQYF.

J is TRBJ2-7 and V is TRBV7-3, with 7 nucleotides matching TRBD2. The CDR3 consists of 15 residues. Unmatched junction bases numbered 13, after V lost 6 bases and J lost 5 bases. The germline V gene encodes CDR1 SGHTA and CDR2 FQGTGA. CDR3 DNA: TGTGCCAGCAGTGTCGGGTCGGGACTAATGGACGAGCAGTACTTC. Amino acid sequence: CASSVGSGLMDEQYF.

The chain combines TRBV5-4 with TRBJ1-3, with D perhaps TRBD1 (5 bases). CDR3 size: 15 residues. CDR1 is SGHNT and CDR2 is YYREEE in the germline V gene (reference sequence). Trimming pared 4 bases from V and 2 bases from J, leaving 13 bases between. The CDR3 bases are TGTGCCAGCAGCCCGAAGGCAGGGACTGGAAACACCATATATTTT. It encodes CASSPKAGTGNTIYF.

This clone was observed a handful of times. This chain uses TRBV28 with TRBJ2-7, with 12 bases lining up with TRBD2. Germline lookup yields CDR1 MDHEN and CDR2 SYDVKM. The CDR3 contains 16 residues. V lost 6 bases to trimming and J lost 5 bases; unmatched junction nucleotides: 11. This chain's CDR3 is CASSTTLAGGLDEQYF. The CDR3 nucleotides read TGTGCCAGCAGCACCACGCTAGCGGGAGGGCTCGACGAGCAGTACTTC.

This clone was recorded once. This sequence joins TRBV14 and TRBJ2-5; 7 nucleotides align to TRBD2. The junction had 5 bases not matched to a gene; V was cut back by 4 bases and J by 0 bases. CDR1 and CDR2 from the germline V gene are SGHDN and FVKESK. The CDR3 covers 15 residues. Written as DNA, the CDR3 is TGTGCCAGCAGCCCGGGACTACCTAACCAAGAGACCCAGTACTTC. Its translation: CASSPGLPNQETQYF.